This T cell receptor (beta chain) was recovered during a study of blood T cells in healthy people across ages. Through a sample-barcoded 5' primer and a J-beta primer mix, a second PCR was run for about 6 to 11 cycles. Each CDR3 protein is one row after TCRdb ran MiXCR on the 5' RACE reads. The sample carries over 500,000 distinct CDR3 sequences, over 25% recorded once. The CDR3 sequence is 14 residues long. With 8 bases clipped from V and 5 bases from J, the junction kept 8 bases outside the gene matches. The germline CDR1 and CDR2 sequences are SGHTA and FQGNSA. These same data were also listed under a study on T cells of mothers and their children. As that study records: Mother-child pairs who were related displayed a slightly higher overlap than unrelated pairs, a difference that was non-significant.

The chain uses TRBV7-2 and TRBJ2-3, with 9 bases that match TRBD2. This TCR was sampled from a boy aged 2 to 9 in good health. Sequencing was performed on blood. The CDR3 DNA reads as TGTGCCAGCGGATATGCGGGGGGGCGAGATACGCAGTATTTT. This gives the protein CASGYAGGRDTQYF.